The present entry profiles one TCR beta chain with its context. Germline CDR1 reads SGHNT; CDR2 reads YENEEA. V was trimmed by 5 bases and J by 9 bases, leaving 17 bases between them. The CDR3 is 14 residues long. This sample is drawn from a study of cytotoxic CD8 clonotypes in ibrutinib-treated CLL. Clones were sequenced by immunoSEQ multiplex PCR, and TCRdb holds only the in-frame ones, with some missing. The data contain over 9,000 clones, roughly four fifths of them singletons. This receptor was taken from a human donor with chronic lymphocytic leukemia. The sequences come from PBMCs, collected at disease progression, from a patient treated with ibrutinib. This chain connects TRBV11-3 to TRBJ2-1, with no clear D. The CDR3 region is CASSTRTGIGEQFF. CDR3 bases: TGTGCCAGCAGCACCCGGACCGGTATCGGTGAGCAGTTCTTC.